One sample yielded the 32 T cell receptor beta chains listed below, sequenced in a study of CD8 T cells in ankylosing spondylitis. Notes on the study in general: A motif in TCR beta, a set of eight highly homologous variants, appeared characteristic of ankylosing spondylitis blood.

Their recognized antigens are unknown. TCRdb processed the 5' RACE reads anew with MiXCR; each CDR3 protein has one entry. The repertoire holds under 450,000 distinct CDR3 sequences, with approximately 17% as singletons. Sequencing was done on a sample of blood, either unsorted or a sorted T cell fraction (not recorded which). The receptors were gathered from a male donor with ankylosing spondylitis.

This clonotype was picked up a small number of times. The rearrangement joins TRBV20-1 to TRBJ1-4; D ambiguous. Germline CDR1 is DFQATT and CDR2 is SNEGSKA (reference sequence). V was trimmed by 6 bases and J by 7 bases, leaving 9 bases between them. This CDR3 spans 11 amino acids. The CDR3 region is CSAQKAEKLFF. DNA of the CDR3: TGCAGTGCCCAGAAAGCTGAAAAACTGTTTTTT.

This clonotype was picked up a small number of times. The chain links TRBV7-7 to TRBJ2-5, with 8 bases aligning to TRBD2. This CDR3 comprises 16 residues. Germline assignment: CDR1 SSHAT and CDR2 FNYEAQ (reference sequence). V gave up 0 bases and J gave up 2 bases; unmatched junction bases: 5. CDR3 sequence reads: CASSLAAGGGQETQYF. CDR3 in DNA: TGTGCCAGCAGCTTAGCGGCGGGAGGAGGGCAAGAGACCCAGTACTTC.

This clonotype was counted between two and nine times. The CDR3 protein is CASTTQGPHPYEQYF. Written as DNA, the CDR3 is TGTGCCAGCACGACTCAGGGACCACATCCCTACGAGCAGTACTTC. The chain joins TRBV28 to TRBJ2-7, with D perhaps assigned TRBD1 or TRBD2 (5 bases each). This CDR3 has 15 residues. With 7 bases removed from V and 2 bases from J, the gap between germline ends came to 18 bases. Germline loops: CDR1 MDHEN, CDR2 SYDVKM.

Only a few counts were recorded for this clonotype. The chain combines TRBV9 with TRBJ1-2; TRBD1 matches 7 bases. Trimming took 3 bases from V and 0 from J; bases not matched to a gene: 5. CDR1 is SGDLS and CDR2 is YYNGEE in the germline V gene. This CDR3 has 15 residues. The CDR3 DNA reads as TGTGCCAGCAGCGCAGGGACAGAAACTAACTATGGCTACACCTTC. This sequence encodes CASSAGTETNYGYTF. Complete variable domain (other parts from reference TRBV9 and TRBJ1-2): DSGVTQTPKHLITATGQRVTLRCSPRSGDLSVYWYQQSLDQGLQFLIQYYNGEERAKGNILERFSAQQFPDLHSELNLSSLELGDSALYFCASSAGTETNYGYTFGSGTRLTVV.

The chain links TRBV12-3 or TRBV12-4 to TRBJ2-5; D is tentatively TRBD1 or TRBD2 (6 bases each). Deletions cut 6 bases from V and 7 bases from J, with 18 bases between. The CDR3 covers 14 residues. CDR3 sequence reads: CASRDGFKGGTQYF. CDR3 DNA sequence: TGTGCCAGCAGGGACGGGTTTAAGGGGGGGACCCAGTACTTC.

The rearrangement uses TRBV5-1 and TRBJ2-6; a weak D match, TRBD2 (5 bases). The CDR3 sequence is 19 residues long. Germline V gene data show CDR1 as SGHRS and CDR2 as YFSETQ. The V end lost 1 base, the J end lost 1 base, and 18 bases lay between the germline ends. The CDR3 here is CASSLFPEALSSGANVLTF. DNA for the CDR3: TGCGCCAGCAGCTTGTTTCCGGAGGCCTTGTCTTCTGGGGCCAACGTCCTGACTTTC.

This clonotype was picked up a small number of times. V usage is TRBV12-3 or TRBV12-4 and J usage is TRBJ2-7; 11 nucleotides match TRBD2. The CDR3 extends over 15 amino acids. V lost 6 bases and J lost 1; bases outside the gene matches: 5. In DNA form, the CDR3 reads TGTGCCAGCAGGAAAGGGACTAGCGGATCCTACGAGCAGTACTTC. Its protein is CASRKGTSGSYEQYF.

CDR3 nucleotides: TGCGCCAGCAGCTTGGGAGACCGGGACATAACTGAAGCTTTCTTT. The encoded protein is CASSLGDRDITEAFF. The gene calls are TRBV5-1 and TRBJ1-1, with TRBD1 as a possible D gene (6 bases). The germline CDR1 and CDR2 sequences are SGHRS and YFSETQ. Trimming cost V 0 bases and J 5 bases, with 14 bases left between them. The CDR3 covers 15 residues. The full variable domain, completed using reference TRBV5-1 and TRBJ1-1, is KAGVTQTPRYLIKTRGQQVTLSCSPISGHRSVSWYQQTPGQGLQFLFEYFSETQRNKGNFPGRFSGRQFSNSRSEMNVSTLELGDSALYLCASSLGDRDITEAFFGQGTRLTVV.

The chain joins TRBV12-3 or TRBV12-4 to TRBJ1-2, with 7 bases fitting TRBD1. The CDR3 spans 15 residues. The trim removed 6 bases at V and 5 bases at J, leaving 12 bases unmatched. CDR3 nucleotide sequence: TGTGCCAGCAGCCCTCCGGGACAGAAAAGATATGGCTACACCTTC. Its protein product is CASSPPGQKRYGYTF.

This clonotype was seen ten or more times. The rearrangement joins TRBV7-2 to TRBJ2-2; 12 bases are a match to TRBD2. The V gene's germline CDR1 is SGHTA and CDR2 FQGNSA. Losses at the gene ends were 5 bases for V and 3 bases for J; bases not matched to a gene: 1. The CDR3 loop spans 15 amino acids. The CDR3: CASSRLAGDTGELFF. The DNA for the CDR3 is TGTGCCAGCAGCCGACTAGCGGGAGACACCGGGGAGCTGTTTTTT.

V usage is TRBV12-3 or TRBV12-4 and J usage is TRBJ2-1; D is unclear. Trimming shortened V by 6 bases and J by 3 bases, and 9 bases separated the two germline ends. The CDR3 is made up of 13 amino acids. The CDR3, as DNA: TGTGCCAGCAGACGGGTCCTCTACAATGAGCAGTTCTTC. This encodes CASRRVLYNEQFF.

This clonotype has only a few counts. The gene calls are TRBV30 and TRBJ1-2; D remains unclear. The CDR3 contains 14 residues. From germline, CDR1 is GTSNPN and CDR2 SVGIG (reference sequence). Trimming took 0 bases from V and 7 from J, leaving 15 bases between them. This CDR3 reads CAWSVLPFSRGYTF. The DNA for the CDR3 is TGTGCCTGGAGTGTACTTCCCTTTTCCCGTGGCTACACCTTC.

The rearrangement joins TRBV6-1 to TRBJ2-7; 7 bases align to TRBD1. J lost 0 bases, V lost 7 bases, and 9 bases had no gene match. The CDR3 loop spans 15 amino acids. Germline assignment: CDR1 MNHNS and CDR2 SASEGT. The CDR3 region has the DNA TGTGCCAGCAAGACAGGGCTTTTGGCCTCCTACGAGCAGTACTTC. Amino acid sequence: CASKTGLLASYEQYF.

V usage is TRBV29-1 and J usage is TRBJ2-7; 7 nucleotides align to TRBD1. The CDR3 is 12 residues long. CDR1 is SQVTM, CDR2 ANQGSEA, per germline. V lost 7 bases, J lost 5 bases, and 8 bases stayed unmatched. The CDR3: CSATDRLNEQYF. The CDR3 coding sequence is TGCAGCGCTACGGACAGGTTAAACGAGCAGTACTTC.

This clonotype was seen a handful of times. This chain joins TRBV7-8 and TRBJ2-1; perhaps TRBD2 as D (6 bases). In germline, CDR1 is SGHVS, CDR2 FQNEAQ. The CDR3 contains 13 residues. V lost 5 bases, J lost 5 bases, and 10 bases lay in between. The CDR3 here is CASSLTRNNEQFF. Written as DNA, the CDR3 is TGTGCCAGCAGCCTGACTAGAAACAATGAGCAGTTCTTC.

This clonotype was found a few times. The rearrangement joins TRBV3-1 to TRBJ2-1; 13 bases match TRBD2. In germline, CDR1 is LGHDT, CDR2 YNNKEL (reference sequence). The CDR3 spans 15 residues. J was trimmed by 8 bases and V by 4 bases; bases with no gene match: 5. CDR3 sequence (DNA): TGTGCCAGCAGCCTACTAGCGGGGGGGACTTATGAGCAGTTCTTC. This encodes CASSLLAGGTYEQFF.

The chain is built from TRBV4-1 and TRBJ2-2; D gene ambiguous. This CDR3 region has 17 residues. Trimming stripped 2 bases from V and 3 bases from J, with 16 bases between. Per germline, CDR1 MGHRA and CDR2 YSYEKL. CDR3 in amino acids: CASSQLRLRRDTGELFF. The CDR3 DNA is TGCGCCAGCAGCCAACTTAGGTTGCGGCGAGACACCGGGGAGCTGTTTTTT.

The chain joins TRBV7-9 to TRBJ2-7; possibly TRBD2 for D (5 bases). The germline V gene encodes CDR1 SEHNR and CDR2 FQNEAQ (reference sequence). The V and J ends lost 5 bases and 2 bases respectively, with 22 bases between them. This CDR3 has 17 residues. The CDR3 here is CASSLRGGENWAYEQYF. The CDR3, as DNA: TGTGCCAGCAGCCTCCGGGGTGGGGAGAACTGGGCCTACGAGCAGTACTTC.

This rearrangement joins TRBV5-1 to TRBJ1-2; the D gene is possibly TRBD1 (5 bases). CDR3 length: 12 residues. V was shortened by 10 bases and J by 8 bases, with 18 bases between the two germline ends. Germline assignment: CDR1 SGHRS and CDR2 YFSETQ. DNA for the CDR3: TGCGCCTCCGGGGACGACTCGAAAGGCTACACCTTC. The encoded protein is CASGDDSKGYTF.

The chain is built from TRBV6-1 and TRBJ2-7, with 9 positions matching TRBD1. This CDR3 is built from 15 residues. Per the germline V gene, CDR1 is MNHNS and CDR2 is SASEGT. The junction had 6 bases not matched to a gene; V was cut back by 5 bases and J by 1 base. Here the CDR3 DNA reads TGTGCCAGCAGTCCCTTTGGGACAGGGTCCTACGAGCAGTACTTC. This gives the protein CASSPFGTGSYEQYF.

This clonotype has more than one count but fewer than ten. CDR3 DNA: TGCGCCAGCAGCCAAACGTATAGCGGGACCTCCTACGAGCAGTACTTC. This codes for CASSQTYSGTSYEQYF. The chain couples TRBV4-1 to TRBJ2-7; TRBD2 aligns across 8 bases. V dropped 2 bases and J dropped 0; count of bases not matched to a gene: 6. The CDR3 covers 16 residues. CDR1 is MGHRA and CDR2 is YSYEKL in the germline V gene.

Only one count was recorded for this clonotype. V usage is TRBV6-1 and J usage is TRBJ1-1; no firm D call. V was trimmed by 4 bases and J by 2 bases, leaving 8 bases between them. The CDR3 sequence is 13 residues long. Per the germline V gene, CDR1 is MNHNS and CDR2 is SASEGT. The CDR3 DNA reads as TGTGCCAGCAGTGGCTATGGTAACACTGAAGCTTTCTTT. This encodes CASSGYGNTEAFF.

The table lists this clonotype with a few counts. V is TRBV18 and J is TRBJ1-3; 7 bases map to TRBD1. This CDR3 contains 15 residues. Losses at the gene ends were 4 bases for V and 4 bases for J; bases not matched to a gene: 7. CDR1 KGHSH and CDR2 LQKENI come from the germline V gene. CDR3 coding DNA: TGTGCCAGCTCACTTCCCCGGGACAGAGGAAACACCATATATTTT. Protein product: CASSLPRDRGNTIYF.

This clonotype was counted between two and nine times. The genes are TRBV6-2 or TRBV6-3 and TRBJ2-4; 11 bases map to TRBD1. The CDR3 length is 18 residues. The trim removed 2 bases at V and 0 bases at J, leaving 6 bases unmatched. From germline, CDR1 is MNHEY and CDR2 SVGEGT. The CDR3, as DNA: TGTGCCAGCAGTTACCAACCGGGACAGGGGGTAGCCAAAAACATTCAGTACTTC. This translates into CASSYQPGQGVAKNIQYF.

This clonotype turned up a few times. This rearrangement joins TRBV20-1 to TRBJ2-3; D is undetermined. The CDR3 is 11 amino acids. Trimming took off 0 bases at V and 6 bases at J, with 4 bases between the two ends. Germline CDR1 and CDR2: DFQATT and SNEGSKA (reference sequence). The CDR3 sequence: CSARDWDTQYF. The CDR3 DNA is TGCAGTGCTAGAGATTGGGATACGCAGTATTTT.

This clonotype was seen a handful of times. The V call is TRBV7-3, the J call TRBJ1-2; TRBD1 might be the D (5 bases). The CDR3 is 14 amino acids. Trimming stripped 4 bases from V and 0 bases from J, with 9 bases between. Germline-derived CDR1 and CDR2 are SGHTA and FQGTGA. CDR3 region: CASSWDGANYGYTF. For the CDR3, the DNA is TGTGCCAGCAGCTGGGACGGTGCTAACTATGGCTACACCTTC.

This clonotype has only a few counts. J is TRBJ2-5 and V is TRBV3-1; the D call may be TRBD1 or TRBD2 (6 bases each). The CDR3 has 17 residues. V gave up 1 base and J gave up 4 bases, with 19 bases separating them. The V gene's germline CDR1 is LGHDT and CDR2 YNNKEL (reference sequence). CDR3 coding DNA: TGTGCCAGCAGCCAAGGGGGCGTTCGGGGGCCACCAGAGACCCAGTACTTC. It encodes CASSQGGVRGPPETQYF.

The chain couples TRBV7-9 to TRBJ1-6, with D possibly TRBD1 on 5 matching bases. The CDR3 length is 15 residues. Germline assignment: CDR1 SEHNR and CDR2 FQNEAQ (reference sequence). The germline V and J ends were trimmed by 2 bases and 6 bases, with 11 bases remaining between them. This CDR3 is CASSLIRGGNSPLHF. The CDR3 DNA sequence: TGTGCCAGCAGCTTAATCCGTGGGGGTAATTCACCCCTCCACTTT.

This clonotype has only a few counts. This rearrangement joins TRBV7-9 to TRBJ2-7; D remains ambiguous. The CDR3 totals 12 residues. Trimming shortened V by 7 bases and J by 8 bases, and 15 bases separated the two germline ends. Germline values: CDR1 SEHNR, CDR2 FQNEAQ (reference sequence). CDR3 loop: CASMAETTQQYF. In nucleotides, the CDR3 is TGTGCCAGCATGGCAGAAACTACGCAGCAGTACTTC. Full variable domain (remainder filled in from reference TRBV7-9 and TRBJ2-7): DTGVSQNPRHKITKRGQNVTFRCDPISEHNRLYWYRQTLGQGPEFLTYFQNEAQLEKSRLLSDRFSAERPKGSFSTLEIQRTEQGDSAMYLCASMAETTQQYFGPGTRLTVT.

In this sample, this clonotype turned up a few times. The V gene is TRBV2, the J gene TRBJ2-2; 8 nucleotides line up with TRBD2. J gave up 4 bases and V 5 bases, and 3 bases lay outside the gene matches. Germline CDR1 SNHLY, CDR2 FYNNEI. This CDR3 comprises 14 residues. The DNA for the CDR3 is TGTGCCAGCAGTCCTAGCGGGTTCACCGGGGAGCTGTTTTTT. The encoded protein is CASSPSGFTGELFF.

The genes are TRBV12-3 or TRBV12-4 and TRBJ1-5, with 9 bases fitting TRBD1. This CDR3 comprises 15 residues. The V gene end was trimmed by 1 base and the J gene end by 7 bases; junction bases not matched to a gene: 5. CDR3 in DNA: TGTGCCAGCAGTTTAGGGGGGACAGGGAAACAGCCCCAGCATTTT. It codes for CASSLGGTGKQPQHF.

This sequence joins TRBV4-2 and TRBJ1-5; D uncertain. Germline V gene lookup returns CDR1 LGHNA and CDR2 YNFKEQ. Trimming stripped 0 bases from V and 4 bases from J, with 10 bases between. This CDR3 region has 15 residues. The CDR3 reads CASSQDLVDNQPQHF. The CDR3 DNA follows: TGTGCCAGCAGCCAAGATCTAGTGGATAATCAGCCCCAGCATTTT.